The present TCR beta chain was sequenced within a study of cytomegalovirus exposure and HLA in healthy donors. Study-wide context: Earlier findings included over 90 million unique TCR beta sequences obtained from 150 million to 200 million T cells. General study results and limits: Later, an analysis showed that TCR beta chains associated with HLA were more clonally expanded than others that were equally common. In an earlier analysis, in 540 or so donors, most V segments appeared productive either ~90% or ~30% of the time. TCR beta chains numbering under 200 were designated cytomegalovirus-associated.

This clone has more than one count but fewer than ten. Its matching antigen is unknown. CDR1 LGHNA and CDR2 YNFKEQ come from the germline V gene. The CDR3 consists of 18 residues. The V segment lost 1 base and the J segment 5 bases; nucleotides outside the gene matches: 14. Primers for the PCR totalled 60 Vbeta and 13 Jbeta. Repertoires were generated with immunoSEQ multiplex PCR, while TCRdb's copy carries only in-frame clones and drops some. The sample contains approximately 120,000 clones, roughly four fifths of which appear only once. The TCR originated in a woman aged 50 to 60 in good health and CMV-seropositive. J is TRBJ1-1 and V is TRBV4-2; 9 bases are a match to TRBD1. Sequenced material: PBMCs. The CDR3 sequence: CASSQAGITRDRVTEAFF. In DNA, the CDR3 is TGTGCCAGCAGCCAAGCAGGCATCACCCGGGACAGGGTTACTGAAGCTTTCTTT.